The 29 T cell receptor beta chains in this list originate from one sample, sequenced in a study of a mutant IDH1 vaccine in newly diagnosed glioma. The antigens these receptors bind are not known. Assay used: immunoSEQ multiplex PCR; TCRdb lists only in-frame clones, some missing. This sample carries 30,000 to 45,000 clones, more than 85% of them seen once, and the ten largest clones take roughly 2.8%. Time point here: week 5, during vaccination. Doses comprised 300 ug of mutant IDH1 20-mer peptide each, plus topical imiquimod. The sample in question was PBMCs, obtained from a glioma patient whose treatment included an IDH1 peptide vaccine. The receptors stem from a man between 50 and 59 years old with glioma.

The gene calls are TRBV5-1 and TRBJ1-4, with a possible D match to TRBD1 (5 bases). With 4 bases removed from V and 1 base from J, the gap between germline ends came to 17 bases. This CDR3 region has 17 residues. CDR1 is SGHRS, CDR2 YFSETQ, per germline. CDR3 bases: TGCGCCAGCAGCCCAAGGGACCTGGAGGGAACTAATGAAAAACTGTTTTTT. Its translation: CASSPRDLEGTNEKLFF.

CDR3 sequence: CASSQSLPRGPYEQYF. The CDR3 nucleotides read TGCGCCAGCAGTCAATCACTCCCCCGTGGTCCCTACGAGCAGTACTTC. The chain recombines TRBV23-1 with TRBJ2-7; no clear D gene. TRBV23-1 qualifies as an ORF whose function is uncertain. The V gene lost 0 bases and the J gene lost 2 bases, with 14 bases spanning the gap. The CDR3 length is 16 residues.

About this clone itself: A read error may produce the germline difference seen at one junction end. The CDR3 DNA is TGTGCCACCAGTTTACAGGGCTACGAGCAGTACTTC. It specifies CATSLQGYEQYF. The rearrangement links TRBV6-5 to TRBJ2-7; the D gene is possibly TRBD1 (6 bases). This CDR3 comprises 12 residues. Germline-derived CDR1 and CDR2 are MNHEY and SVGAGI.

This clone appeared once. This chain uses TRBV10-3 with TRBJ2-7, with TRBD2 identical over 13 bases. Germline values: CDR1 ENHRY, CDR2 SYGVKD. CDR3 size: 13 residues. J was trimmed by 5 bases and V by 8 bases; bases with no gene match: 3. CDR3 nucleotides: TGTGCCATCGGACTAGCGGGAGTTAACGAGCAGTACTTC. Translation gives CAIGLAGVNEQYF.

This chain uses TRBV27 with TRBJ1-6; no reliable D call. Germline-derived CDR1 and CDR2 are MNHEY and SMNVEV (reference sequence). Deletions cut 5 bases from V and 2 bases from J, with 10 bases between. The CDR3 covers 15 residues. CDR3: CASSPAGTYNSPLHF. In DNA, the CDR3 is TGTGCCAGCAGTCCGGCAGGTACCTATAATTCACCCCTCCACTTT.

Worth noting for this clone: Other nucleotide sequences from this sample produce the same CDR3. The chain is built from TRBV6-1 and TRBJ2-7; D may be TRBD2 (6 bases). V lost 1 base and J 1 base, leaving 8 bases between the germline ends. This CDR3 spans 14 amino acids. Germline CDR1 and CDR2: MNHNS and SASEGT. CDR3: CASSEGDSSYEQYF. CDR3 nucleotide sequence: TGTGCCAGCAGTGAAGGGGACTCTTCCTACGAGCAGTACTTC.

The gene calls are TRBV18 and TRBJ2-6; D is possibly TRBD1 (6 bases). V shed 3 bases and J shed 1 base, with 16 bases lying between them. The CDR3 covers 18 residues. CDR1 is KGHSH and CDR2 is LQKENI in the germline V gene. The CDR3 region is CASSPLRDIGSGANVLTF. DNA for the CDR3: TGTGCCAGCTCACCCCTCCGGGACATCGGTTCTGGGGCCAACGTCCTGACTTTC.

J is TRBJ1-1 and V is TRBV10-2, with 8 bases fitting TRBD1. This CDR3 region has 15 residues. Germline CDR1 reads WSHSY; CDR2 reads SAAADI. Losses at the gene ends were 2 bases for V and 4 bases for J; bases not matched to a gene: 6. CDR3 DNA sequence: TGCGCCAGCAGTGAGGGGGGACAGGCGGGCACTGAAGCTTTCTTT. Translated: CASSEGGQAGTEAFF.

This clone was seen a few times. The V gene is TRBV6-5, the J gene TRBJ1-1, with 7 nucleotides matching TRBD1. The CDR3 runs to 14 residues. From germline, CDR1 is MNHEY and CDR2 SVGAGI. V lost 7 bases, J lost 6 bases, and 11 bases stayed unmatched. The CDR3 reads CASINRGSLPEAFF. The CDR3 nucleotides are TGTGCCAGCATTAACAGGGGAAGTCTCCCTGAAGCTTTCTTT.

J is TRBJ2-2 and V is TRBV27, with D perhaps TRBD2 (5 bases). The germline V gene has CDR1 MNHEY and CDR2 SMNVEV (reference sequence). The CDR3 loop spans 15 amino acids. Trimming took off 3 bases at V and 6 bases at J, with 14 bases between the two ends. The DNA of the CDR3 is TGTGCCAGCAGTTTCGCGGGCGACGTACCCGGGGAGCTGTTTTTT. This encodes CASSFAGDVPGELFF.

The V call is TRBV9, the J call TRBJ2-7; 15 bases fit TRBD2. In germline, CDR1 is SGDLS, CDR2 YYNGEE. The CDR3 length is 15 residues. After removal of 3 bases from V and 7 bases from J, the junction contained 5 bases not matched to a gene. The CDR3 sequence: CASSGTSGRAGEQYF. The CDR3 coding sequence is TGTGCCAGCAGCGGGACTAGCGGGAGGGCTGGGGAGCAGTACTTC.

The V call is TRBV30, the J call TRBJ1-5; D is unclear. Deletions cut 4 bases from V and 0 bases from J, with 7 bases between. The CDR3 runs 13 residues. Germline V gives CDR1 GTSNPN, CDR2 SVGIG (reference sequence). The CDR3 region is CAWNRYSNQPQHF. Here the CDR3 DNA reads TGTGCCTGGAACCGGTATAGCAATCAGCCCCAGCATTTT.

CDR3 in DNA: TGTGCCAGCAGTTACTACGACAGCACTGAAGCTTTCTTT. Its protein is CASSYYDSTEAFF. This chain links TRBV6-5 with TRBJ1-1, with D tentatively TRBD1 (5 bases). The germline V gene encodes CDR1 MNHEY and CDR2 SVGAGI. CDR3 length: 13 amino acids. Trimming left V 1 base short and J 4 bases short, with 7 bases between.

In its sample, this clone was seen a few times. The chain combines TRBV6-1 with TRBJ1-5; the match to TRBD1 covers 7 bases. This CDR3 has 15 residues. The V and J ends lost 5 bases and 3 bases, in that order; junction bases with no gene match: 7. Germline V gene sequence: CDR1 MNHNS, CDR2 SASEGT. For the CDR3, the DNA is TGTGCCAGCAGTACCCGGACAGGAGACAATCAGCCCCAGCATTTT. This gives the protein CASSTRTGDNQPQHF.

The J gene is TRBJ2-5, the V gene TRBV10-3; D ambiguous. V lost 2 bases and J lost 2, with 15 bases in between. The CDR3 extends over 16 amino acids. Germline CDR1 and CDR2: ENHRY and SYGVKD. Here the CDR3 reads CAISETSFWEQETQYF. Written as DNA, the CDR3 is TGTGCCATCAGTGAGACGAGTTTTTGGGAACAAGAGACCCAGTACTTC.

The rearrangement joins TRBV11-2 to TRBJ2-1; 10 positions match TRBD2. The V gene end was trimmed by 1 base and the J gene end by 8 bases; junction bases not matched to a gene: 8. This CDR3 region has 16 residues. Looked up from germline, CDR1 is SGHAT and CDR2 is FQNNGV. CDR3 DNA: TGTGCCAGCAGCTTAGGGGCTGGACTAGCGGTCGATGAGCAGTTCTTC. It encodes CASSLGAGLAVDEQFF.

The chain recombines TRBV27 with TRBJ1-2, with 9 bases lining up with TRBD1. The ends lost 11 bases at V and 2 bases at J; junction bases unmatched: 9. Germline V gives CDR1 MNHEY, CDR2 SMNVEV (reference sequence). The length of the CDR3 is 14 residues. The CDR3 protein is CAAAGTGKNYGYTF. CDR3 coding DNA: TGTGCCGCAGCCGGGACAGGGAAAAACTATGGCTACACCTTC.

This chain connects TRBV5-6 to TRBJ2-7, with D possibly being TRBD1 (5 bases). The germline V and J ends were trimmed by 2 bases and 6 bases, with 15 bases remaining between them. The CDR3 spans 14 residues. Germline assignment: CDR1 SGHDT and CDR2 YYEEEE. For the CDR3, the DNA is TGTGCCAGCAGCTTTTTTTGGGGCACAGCCGAGCAGTACTTC. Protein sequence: CASSFFWGTAEQYF.

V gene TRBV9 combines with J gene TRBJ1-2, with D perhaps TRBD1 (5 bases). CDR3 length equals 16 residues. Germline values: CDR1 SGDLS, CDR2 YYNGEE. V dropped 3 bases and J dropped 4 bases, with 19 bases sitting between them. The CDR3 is CASSEGRDRGGYGYTF. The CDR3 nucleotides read TGTGCCAGCAGCGAGGGGAGGGACCGGGGGGGCTATGGCTACACCTTC. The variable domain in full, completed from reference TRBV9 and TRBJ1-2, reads DSGVTQTPKHLITATGQRVTLRCSPRSGDLSVYWYQQSLDQGLQFLIQYYNGEERAKGNILERFSAQQFPDLHSELNLSSLELGDSALYFCASSEGRDRGGYGYTFGSGTRLTVV.

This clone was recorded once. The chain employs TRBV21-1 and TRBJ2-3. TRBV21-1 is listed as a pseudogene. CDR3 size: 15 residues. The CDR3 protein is CASSKDRASTDTQYF. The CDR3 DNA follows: TGTGCCAGCAGCAAAGATCGGGCCTCCACAGATACGCAGTATTTT.

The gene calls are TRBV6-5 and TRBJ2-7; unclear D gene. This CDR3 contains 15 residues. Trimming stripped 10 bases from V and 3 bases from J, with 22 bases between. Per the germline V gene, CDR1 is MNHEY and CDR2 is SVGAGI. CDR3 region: CATRKGSAYYYEQYF. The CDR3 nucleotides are TGTGCCACAAGGAAGGGCAGCGCCTACTACTACGAGCAGTACTTC.

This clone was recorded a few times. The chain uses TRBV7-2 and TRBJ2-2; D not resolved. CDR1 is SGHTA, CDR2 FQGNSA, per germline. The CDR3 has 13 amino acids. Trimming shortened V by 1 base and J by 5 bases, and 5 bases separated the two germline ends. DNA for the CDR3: TGTGCCAGCAGCTTAGTACAAACCGGGGAGCTGTTTTTT. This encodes CASSLVQTGELFF.

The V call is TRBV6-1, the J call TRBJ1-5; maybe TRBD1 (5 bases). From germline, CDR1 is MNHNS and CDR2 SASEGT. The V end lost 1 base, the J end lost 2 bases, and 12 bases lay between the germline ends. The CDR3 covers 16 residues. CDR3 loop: CASSEGGGYGNQPQHF. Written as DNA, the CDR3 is TGTGCCAGCAGTGAAGGGGGGGGGTATGGCAATCAGCCCCAGCATTTT.

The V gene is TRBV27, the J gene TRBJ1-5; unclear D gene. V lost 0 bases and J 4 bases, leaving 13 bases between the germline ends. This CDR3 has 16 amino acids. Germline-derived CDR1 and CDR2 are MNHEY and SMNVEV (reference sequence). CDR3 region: CASSLSRLAPNQPQHF. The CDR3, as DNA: TGTGCCAGCAGTTTATCGCGCCTCGCCCCAAATCAGCCCCAGCATTTT.

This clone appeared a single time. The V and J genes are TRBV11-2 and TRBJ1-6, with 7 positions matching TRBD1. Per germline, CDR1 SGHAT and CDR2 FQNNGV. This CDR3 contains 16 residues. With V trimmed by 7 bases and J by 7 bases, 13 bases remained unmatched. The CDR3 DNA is TGTGCCAGCAACCAGGGGGGGGGCGCCCGCAATTCACCCCTCCACTTT. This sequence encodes CASNQGGGARNSPLHF.

As DNA, the CDR3 is TGCAGCGTTGATCTGGCGCGGACGGGCGAGCAGTACTTC. Its protein product is CSVDLARTGEQYF. V gene TRBV29-1 combines with J gene TRBJ2-7, with D uncertain. The germline V and J ends were trimmed by 3 bases and 6 bases, with 15 bases remaining between them. The V gene's germline CDR1 is SQVTM and CDR2 ANQGSEA. CDR3 size: 13 residues.

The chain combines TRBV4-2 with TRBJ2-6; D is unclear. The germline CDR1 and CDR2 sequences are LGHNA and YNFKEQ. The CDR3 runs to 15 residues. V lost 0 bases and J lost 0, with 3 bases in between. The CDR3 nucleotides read TGTGCCAGCAGCCAAGACTCCTCTGGGGCCAACGTCCTGACTTTC. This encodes CASSQDSSGANVLTF.

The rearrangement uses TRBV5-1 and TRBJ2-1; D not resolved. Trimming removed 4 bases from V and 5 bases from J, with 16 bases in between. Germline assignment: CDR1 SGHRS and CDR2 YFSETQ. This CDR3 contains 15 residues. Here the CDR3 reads CASSVQLGSNNEQFF. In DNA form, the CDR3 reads TGCGCCAGCAGCGTGCAGCTGGGGTCGAACAATGAGCAGTTCTTC.

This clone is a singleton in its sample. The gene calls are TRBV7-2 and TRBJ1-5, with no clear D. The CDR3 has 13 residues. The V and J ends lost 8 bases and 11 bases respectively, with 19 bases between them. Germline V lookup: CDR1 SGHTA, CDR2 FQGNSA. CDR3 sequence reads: CASRSPPSGSQHF. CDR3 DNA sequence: TGTGCCAGCCGGAGTCCCCCGTCCGGGTCCCAGCATTTT.